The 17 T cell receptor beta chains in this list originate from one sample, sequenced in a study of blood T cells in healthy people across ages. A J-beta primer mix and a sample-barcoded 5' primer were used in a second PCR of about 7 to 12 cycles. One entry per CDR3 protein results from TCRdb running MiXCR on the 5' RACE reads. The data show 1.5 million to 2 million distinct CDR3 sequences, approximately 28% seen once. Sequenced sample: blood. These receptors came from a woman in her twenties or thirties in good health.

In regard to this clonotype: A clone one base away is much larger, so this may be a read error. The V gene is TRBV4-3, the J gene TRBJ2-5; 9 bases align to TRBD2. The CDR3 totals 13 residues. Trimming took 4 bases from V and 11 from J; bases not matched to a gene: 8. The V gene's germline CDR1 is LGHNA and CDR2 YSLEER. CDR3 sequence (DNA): TGCGCCAGCAGCCCTAGCGGGAACAATGAGCAGTACTTC. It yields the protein CASSPSGNNEQYF.

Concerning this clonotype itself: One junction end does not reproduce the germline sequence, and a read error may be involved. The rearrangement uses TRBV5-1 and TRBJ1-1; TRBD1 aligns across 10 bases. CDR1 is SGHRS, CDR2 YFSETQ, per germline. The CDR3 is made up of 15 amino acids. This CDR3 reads CASSSGQGLNTEAFF. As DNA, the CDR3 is TGTGCCAGCAGCTCGGGACAGGGGCTGAACACTGAAGCTTTCTTT.

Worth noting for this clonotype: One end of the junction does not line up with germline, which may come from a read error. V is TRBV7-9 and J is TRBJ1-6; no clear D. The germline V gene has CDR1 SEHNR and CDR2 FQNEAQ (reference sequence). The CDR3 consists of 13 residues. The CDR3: CASKTAGNSPPHF. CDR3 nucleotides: TGTGCCAGCAAAACTGCCGGGAATTCACCCCCCCACTTT.

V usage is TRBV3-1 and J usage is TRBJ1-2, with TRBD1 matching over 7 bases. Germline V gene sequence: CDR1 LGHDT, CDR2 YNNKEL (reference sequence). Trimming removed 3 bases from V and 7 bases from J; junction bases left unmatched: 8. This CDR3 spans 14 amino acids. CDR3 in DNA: TGTGCCAGCAGCCATTCGGACAGGTTTGGTGGCTACACCTTC. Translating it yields CASSHSDRFGGYTF.

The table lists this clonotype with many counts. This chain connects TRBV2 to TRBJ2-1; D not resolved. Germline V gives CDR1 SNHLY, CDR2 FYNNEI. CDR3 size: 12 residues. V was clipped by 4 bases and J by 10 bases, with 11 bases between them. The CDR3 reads CASSVDTSEQFF. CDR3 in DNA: TGTGCCAGCAGTGTAGACACGTCGGAGCAGTTCTTC.

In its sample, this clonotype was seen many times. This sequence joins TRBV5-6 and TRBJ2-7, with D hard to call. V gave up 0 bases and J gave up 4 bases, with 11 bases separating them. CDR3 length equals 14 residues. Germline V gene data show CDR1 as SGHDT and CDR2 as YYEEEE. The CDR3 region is CASSLEGSIYEQYF. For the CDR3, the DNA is TGTGCCAGCAGCTTGGAGGGATCAATATACGAGCAGTACTTC.

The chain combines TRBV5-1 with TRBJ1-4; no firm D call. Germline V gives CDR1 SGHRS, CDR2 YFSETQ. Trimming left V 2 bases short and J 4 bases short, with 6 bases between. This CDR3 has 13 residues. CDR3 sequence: CASSFSLNEKLFF. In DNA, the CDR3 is TGCGCCAGCAGCTTCAGCCTTAATGAAAAACTGTTTTTT.

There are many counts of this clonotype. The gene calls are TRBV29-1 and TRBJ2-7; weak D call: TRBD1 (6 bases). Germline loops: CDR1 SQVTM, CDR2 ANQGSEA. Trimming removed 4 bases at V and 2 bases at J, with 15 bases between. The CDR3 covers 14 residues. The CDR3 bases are TGCAGCGTTGGATCCGGGACAAGCCCCTACGAGCAGTACTTC. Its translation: CSVGSGTSPYEQYF.

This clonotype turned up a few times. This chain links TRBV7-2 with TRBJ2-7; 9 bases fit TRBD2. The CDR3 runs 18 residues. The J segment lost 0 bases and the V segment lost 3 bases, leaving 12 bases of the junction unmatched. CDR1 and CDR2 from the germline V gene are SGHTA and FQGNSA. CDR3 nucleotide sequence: TGTGCCAGCAGCTTCGGTGCGGGAGGGGGTGGGAGCTCCTACGAGCAGTACTTC. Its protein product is CASSFGAGGGGSSYEQYF. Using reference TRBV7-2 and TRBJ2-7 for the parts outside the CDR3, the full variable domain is GAGVSQSPSNKVTEKGKDVELRCDPISGHTALYWYRQSLGQGLEFLIYFQGNSAPDKSGLPSDRFSAERTGGSVSTLTIQRTQQEDSAVYLCASSFGAGGGGSSYEQYFGPGTRLTVT.

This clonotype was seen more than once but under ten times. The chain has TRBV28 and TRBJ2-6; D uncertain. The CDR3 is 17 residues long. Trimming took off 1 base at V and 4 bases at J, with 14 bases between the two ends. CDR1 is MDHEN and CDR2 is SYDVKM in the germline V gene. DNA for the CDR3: TGTGCCAGCAGTTTATTCGCTGGCTCAGGCGGGGCCAACGTCCTGACTTTC. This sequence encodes CASSLFAGSGGANVLTF.

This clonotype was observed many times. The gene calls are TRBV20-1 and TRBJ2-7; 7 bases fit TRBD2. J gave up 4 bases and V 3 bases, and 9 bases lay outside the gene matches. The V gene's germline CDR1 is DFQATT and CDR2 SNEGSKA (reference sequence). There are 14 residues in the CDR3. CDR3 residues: CSASGWEGSYEQYF. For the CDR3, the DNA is TGCAGTGCTAGTGGGTGGGAGGGCTCGTACGAGCAGTACTTC.

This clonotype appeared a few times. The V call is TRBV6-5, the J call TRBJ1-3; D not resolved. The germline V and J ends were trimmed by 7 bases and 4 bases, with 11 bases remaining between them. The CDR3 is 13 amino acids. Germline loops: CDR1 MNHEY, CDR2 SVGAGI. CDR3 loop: CASIGEAGNTIYF. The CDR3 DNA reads TGTGCCAGCATCGGCGAGGCGGGAAACACCATATATTTT.

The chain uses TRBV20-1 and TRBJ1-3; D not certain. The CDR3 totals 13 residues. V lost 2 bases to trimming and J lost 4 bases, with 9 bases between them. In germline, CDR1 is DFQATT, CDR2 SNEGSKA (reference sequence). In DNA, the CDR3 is TGCAGTGCTAGACTAGTGGCGGGAAACACCATATATTTT. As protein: CSARLVAGNTIYF.

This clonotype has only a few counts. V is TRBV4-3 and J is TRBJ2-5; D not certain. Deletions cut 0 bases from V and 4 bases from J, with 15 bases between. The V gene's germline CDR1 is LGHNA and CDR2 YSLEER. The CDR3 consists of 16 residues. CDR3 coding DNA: TGCGCCAGCAGCCAAGATAGAAACCCCGCTGGAGAGACCCAGTACTTC. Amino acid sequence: CASSQDRNPAGETQYF.

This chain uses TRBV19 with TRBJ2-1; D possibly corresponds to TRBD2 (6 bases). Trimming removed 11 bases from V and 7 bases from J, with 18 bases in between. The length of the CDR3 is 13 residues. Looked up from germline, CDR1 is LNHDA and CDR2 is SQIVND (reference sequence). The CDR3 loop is CASGRGGENEQFF. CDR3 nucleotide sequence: TGTGCCTCCGGGAGAGGCGGCGAAAATGAGCAGTTCTTC.

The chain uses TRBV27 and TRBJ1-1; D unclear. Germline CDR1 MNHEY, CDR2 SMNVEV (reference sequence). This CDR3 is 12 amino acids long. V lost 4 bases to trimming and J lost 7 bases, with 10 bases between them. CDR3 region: CASSSGGYEAFF. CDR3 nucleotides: TGTGCCAGCAGTTCGGGCGGTTATGAAGCTTTCTTT.

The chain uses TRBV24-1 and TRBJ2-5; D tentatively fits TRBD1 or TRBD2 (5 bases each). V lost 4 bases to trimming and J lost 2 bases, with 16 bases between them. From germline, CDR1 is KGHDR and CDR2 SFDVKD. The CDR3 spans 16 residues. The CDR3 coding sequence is TGTGCCACCAGTGACCTGGGGACGGAGGTACAAGAGACCCAGTACTTC. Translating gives CATSDLGTEVQETQYF.